This T cell receptor beta chain comes out of a study of T cell responses to AZD1222 COVID-19 vaccine. Study conclusions and caveats: Once two AZD1222 doses were given, Spike-specific TCR breadth and depth went up. Reportedly, close to half of spike-specific TCRs are directed against unmutated variant regions. Clonal diversity was possibly underestimated, and the donors were mostly white British, with more females.

Libraries were prepared by immunoSEQ multiplex PCR; TCRdb keeps only in-frame clonotypes and omits some of them. The table records 120,000 or so clones, over 85% of them present only once. With respect to this clone: The target antigen is unknown.

Investigators merged groups given second doses at roughly 4 or roughly 12 weeks. CDR1 is SGDLS, CDR2 YYNGEE, per germline. CDR3 length equals 13 residues. The V end lost 3 bases, the J end lost 9 bases, and 13 bases lay between the germline ends. The sequence was obtained from an adult who received the AZD1222 COVID-19 vaccine. This specimen was peripheral blood, taken 28 days after the second AZD1222 dose. The chain is built from TRBV9 and TRBJ2-1; D may correspond to TRBD1 or TRBD2 (6 bases each). The CDR3 protein is CASSGLGGGEQFF. CDR3 DNA: TGTGCCAGCAGCGGGTTGGGGGGCGGTGAGCAGTTCTTC.